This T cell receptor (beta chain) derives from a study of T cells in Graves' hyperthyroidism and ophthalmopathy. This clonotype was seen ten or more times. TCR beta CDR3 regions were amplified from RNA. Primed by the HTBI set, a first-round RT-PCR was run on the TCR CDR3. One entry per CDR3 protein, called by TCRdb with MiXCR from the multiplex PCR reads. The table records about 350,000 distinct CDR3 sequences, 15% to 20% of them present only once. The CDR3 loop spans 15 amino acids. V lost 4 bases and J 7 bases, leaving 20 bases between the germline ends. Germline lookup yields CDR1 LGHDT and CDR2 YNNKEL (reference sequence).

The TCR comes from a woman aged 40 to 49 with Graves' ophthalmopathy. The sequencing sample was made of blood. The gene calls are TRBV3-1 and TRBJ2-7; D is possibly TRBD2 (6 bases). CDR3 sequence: CASSPFLRESGEQYF. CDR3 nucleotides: TGTGCCAGCAGCCCCTTCCTCCGGGAGTCAGGGGAGCAGTACTTC.